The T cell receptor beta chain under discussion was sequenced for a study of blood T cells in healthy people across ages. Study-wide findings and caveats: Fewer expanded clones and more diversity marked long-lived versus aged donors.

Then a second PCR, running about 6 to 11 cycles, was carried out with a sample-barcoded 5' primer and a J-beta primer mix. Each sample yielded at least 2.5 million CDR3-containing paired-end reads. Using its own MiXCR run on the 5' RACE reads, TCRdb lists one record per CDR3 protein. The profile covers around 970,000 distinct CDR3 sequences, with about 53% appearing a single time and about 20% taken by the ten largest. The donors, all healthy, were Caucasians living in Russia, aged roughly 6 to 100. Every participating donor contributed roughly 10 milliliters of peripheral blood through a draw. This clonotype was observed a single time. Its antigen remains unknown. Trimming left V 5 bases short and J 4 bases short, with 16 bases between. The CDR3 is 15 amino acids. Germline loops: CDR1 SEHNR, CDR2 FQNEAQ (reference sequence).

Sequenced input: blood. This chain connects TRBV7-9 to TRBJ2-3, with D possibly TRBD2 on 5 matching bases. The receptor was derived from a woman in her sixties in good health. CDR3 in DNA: TGTGCCAGCAGCCCAGAGCGGATAAGCCCAGATACGCAGTATTTT. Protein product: CASSPERISPDTQYF.